The 4 T cell receptor beta chains below all came from one sample that was sequenced in a study of cytomegalovirus exposure and HLA in healthy donors. The PCR contained 60 Vbeta and 13 Jbeta primers. Method: immunoSEQ multiplex PCR; TCRdb's copy keeps in-frame clones and lacks some. The table lists about 160,000 clones, roughly 70% of them singletons. Sequenced material: PBMCs. The source of these receptors is a man aged 35 to 55 in good health and CMV-seropositive.

The gene calls are TRBV9 and TRBJ2-4; 8 bases are a match to TRBD1. This CDR3 is built from 14 residues. V lost 0 bases, J lost 6 bases, and 2 bases stayed unmatched. The germline gives CDR1 SGDLS, CDR2 YYNGEE. This CDR3 reads CASSVGDRPNIQYF. As DNA, the CDR3 is TGTGCCAGCAGCGTAGGGGACAGGCCAAACATTCAGTACTTC.

The chain uses TRBV7-3 and TRBJ2-2; D possibly corresponds to TRBD2 (6 bases). Germline V gene lookup returns CDR1 SGHTA and CDR2 FQGTGA. V gave up 2 bases and J gave up 4 bases, with 8 bases separating them. There are 14 residues in the CDR3. CDR3 residues: CASSLDGGTGELFF. The DNA of the CDR3 is TGTGCCAGCAGCTTAGACGGGGGCACCGGGGAGCTGTTTTTT.

This chain uses TRBV25-1 with TRBJ1-2; 8 bases fit TRBD1. In germline, CDR1 is MGHDK, CDR2 SYGVNS. This CDR3 region has 12 residues. V gave up 11 bases and J gave up 7 bases; unmatched junction bases: 9. As DNA, the CDR3 is TGTGCCCTAAAGCCAGGGGGCAGTGGCTACACCTTC. Protein product: CALKPGGSGYTF.

The chain couples TRBV5-4 to TRBJ2-1; no reliable D call. Trimming took 0 bases from V and 4 from J, leaving 8 bases between them. The CDR3 has 14 residues. The germline V gene has CDR1 SGHNT and CDR2 YYREEE (reference sequence). The CDR3 region has the DNA TGTGCCAGCAGCTTGGCACAGAGTTACAATGAGCAGTTCTTC. This gives the protein CASSLAQSYNEQFF. Full variable domain (rest looked up from reference TRBV5-4 and TRBJ2-1): ETGVTQSPTHLIKTRGQQVTLRCSSQSGHNTVSWYQQALGQGPQFIFQYYREEENGRGNFPPRFSGLQFPNYSSELNVNALELDDSALYLCASSLAQSYNEQFFGPGTRLTVL.